This T cell receptor (beta chain) stems from a study of shared T cell receptors in the human thymus. The V end lost 3 bases, the J end lost 7 bases, and 9 bases lay between the germline ends. The CDR3 loop spans 12 amino acids. The germline V gene encodes CDR1 LNHDA and CDR2 SQIVND (reference sequence). Clones were sequenced by immunoSEQ multiplex PCR, and TCRdb holds only the in-frame ones, with some missing. Here the sample spans 500,000 to 550,000 clones, around three quarters being singletons. The same data also contributed to another study, on human thymus T cells. That work adds: Thymic tissue was derived from resections collected during corrective heart surgery. Related research described thymic repertoires that were highly overlapping among unrelated individuals.

The sample was thymocytes. The clonotype was recovered from a boy under two years old with a congenital heart defect. The V gene is TRBV19, the J gene TRBJ1-1, with D unclear. Here the CDR3 reads CASSIRLSEAFF. CDR3 coding DNA: TGTGCCAGTAGTATCAGATTAAGTGAAGCTTTCTTT.